The sequence of this T cell receptor beta chain was determined in a study of T cells in narcolepsy (dated by TCRdb to 2016 to 2019). Background for the entire study: Patients with narcolepsy type 1 or type 2 (NT1, NT2) and healthy control donors were enrolled in the study. The study used TCR Vbeta sequencing to track clonotypes in blood and CSF while looking for autoreactive T cells in narcolepsy patients that target self-antigens of hypocretin neurons (hypocretin, TRIB2). Overall study outcomes, separate from this receptor: Some blood memory CD4+ repertoires from patients and controls contained no sequences matching autoreactive T cell clones. Autoreactive clonotypes were reported to be detected serially in the blood of the same patients and of different patients, but not in the blood of healthy controls. Plots that compared CSF and blood CD4+ T cell clonotypes from the same patient highlighted HCRT-specific and TRIB2-specific autoreactive clonotypes. Numbers of sequenced blood memory CD4+ clonotypes were comparable, averaging around 40,000 in patients and 33,354 in controls.

Memory CD4+ T cells were sorted ex vivo from peripheral blood of narcolepsy patients and healthy controls for TCR Vbeta sequencing. The V end loses 2 bases and the J end loses 10 bases, and a stretch of 15 bases separates them. Via the germline V gene (reference sequence), CDR1 is GTSNPN and CDR2 SVGIG. From the cysteine up to the phenylalanine, the CDR3 has a length of 13 residues. The DNA shown is the 39-base CDR3, in frame from base 1. In the case of this clone: Which antigen it targets is not known. Base qualities are missing; no much larger clone stands one base away.

The library came from the immunoSEQ multiplex PCR assay. In TCRdb, the immuneACCESS table is reduced to in-frame sequences with V and J assigned. These tables do not hold every clone; where another copy was compared, an unresolved V gene accounts for under half, and the others remain unexplained. The sample records 26,000 or so clones, 70% to 80% of which are singletons. 3.4% of the sample goes to the ten largest clones. The sequence links TRBV30 to TRBJ1-5; no confident D gene assignment can be made. This receptor was obtained from a human donor with narcolepsy. The material sequenced was CD45RA- memory CD4+ T cells from PBMCs. The sample's cell subset or site, from its label and the paper: memory T cells sorted ex vivo from peripheral blood. CDR3 region: CAWSRAEFVPQHF. The DNA reads as follows: TGTGCCTGGAGTAGGGCCGAGTTCGTACCCCAGCATTTT.